This entry lists 14 T cell receptor beta chains sequenced from one sample in a study of shared clonotypes between healthy human individuals. Sequencing was performed with immunoSEQ multiplex PCR; in TCRdb, only in-frame clones are kept and a portion is missing. This sample has approximately 2.3 million clones, with just over 90% found just once. Sequenced material: naive CD4+ T cells from PBMCs. Subset: CD45RA+ positively selected. The receptors shown here come from a man aged 18 to 29 in good health. Some clones in this sample may be carry-over from other donors' samples.

The V call is TRBV6-5, the J call TRBJ2-1; 11 bases are a match to TRBD2. The V gene end was trimmed by 4 bases and the J gene end by 6 bases; junction bases not matched to a gene: 8. CDR3 size: 16 residues. CDR1 and CDR2 from the germline V gene are MNHEY and SVGAGI. Written as DNA, the CDR3 is TGTGCCAGCAGTTTCACTAGCGGGAGTCTTGTCAATGAGCAGTTCTTC. Protein: CASSFTSGSLVNEQFF.

This clone was seen only once. This chain connects TRBV7-3 to TRBJ1-1; D might be TRBD1 (6 bases). The germline gives CDR1 SGHTA, CDR2 FQGTGA. Trimming left V 4 bases short and J 7 bases short, with 10 bases between. This CDR3 spans 12 amino acids. The CDR3 loop reads CASSSGAGEAFF. CDR3 coding DNA: TGTGCCAGCAGCTCGGGGGCGGGTGAAGCTTTCTTT.

The V gene is TRBV28, the J gene TRBJ1-4; D possibly corresponds to TRBD1 (6 bases). CDR1 and CDR2 (germline): MDHEN, SYDVKM. V was shortened by 3 bases and J by 7 bases, with 15 bases between the two germline ends. The CDR3 contains 15 residues. In DNA, the CDR3 is TGTGCCAGCAGTTTTTTGGAGGGGGGGGTTGAAAAACTGTTTTTT. Translated, it gives CASSFLEGGVEKLFF.

The chain has TRBV14 and TRBJ1-4; D may be TRBD1 (6 bases). CDR1 and CDR2 from the germline V gene are SGHDN and FVKESK. This CDR3 spans 14 amino acids. V lost 11 bases to trimming and J lost 4 bases, with 17 bases between them. The CDR3 nucleotides are TGTGCCTCCCGTCGGGGAGGGGGTAATGAAAAACTGTTTTTT. Its protein product is CASRRGGGNEKLFF.

The chain joins TRBV29-1 to TRBJ2-7; 7 bases line up with TRBD2. Germline values: CDR1 SQVTM, CDR2 ANQGSEA. After removal of 7 bases from V and 7 bases from J, the junction contained 19 bases not matched to a gene. The length of the CDR3 is 15 residues. The DNA of the CDR3 is TGCAGCGCTCAGTCCCGTTACGGGGGGATGGGGGAGCAGTACTTC. Its protein is CSAQSRYGGMGEQYF.

Turning to this clone: This sample also contains other DNA sequences that code for the same CDR3. The gene calls are TRBV15 and TRBJ1-2, with a tentative D call TRBD1 (5 bases). Trimming pared 0 bases from V and 4 bases from J, leaving 9 bases between. The CDR3 length is 14 residues. Looked up from germline, CDR1 is LNHNV and CDR2 is YYDKDF (reference sequence). CDR3 loop: CATSRDQGGYGYTF. CDR3 sequence (DNA): TGTGCCACCAGCAGAGATCAGGGCGGCTATGGCTACACCTTC.

The chain employs TRBV5-1 and TRBJ2-5; 10 nucleotides match TRBD2. V lost 0 bases and J lost 5; bases outside the gene matches: 4. Germline values: CDR1 SGHRS, CDR2 YFSETQ. This CDR3 is 15 amino acids long. CDR3 amino acids: CASSLVLAGAETQYF. The CDR3 DNA reads as TGCGCCAGCAGCTTGGTGCTAGCGGGAGCGGAGACCCAGTACTTC. Complete variable domain (other parts from reference TRBV5-1 and TRBJ2-5): KAGVTQTPRYLIKTRGQQVTLSCSPISGHRSVSWYQQTPGQGLQFLFEYFSETQRNKGNFPGRFSGRQFSNSRSEMNVSTLELGDSALYLCASSLVLAGAETQYFGPGTRLLVL.

The chain couples TRBV7-2 to TRBJ1-2; D perhaps matches TRBD1 (6 bases). Trimming shortened V by 5 bases and J by 6 bases, and 22 bases separated the two germline ends. This CDR3 contains 16 residues. Germline V lookup: CDR1 SGHTA, CDR2 FQGNSA. DNA for the CDR3: TGTGCCAGCAGCACCGGGGTGGACGGGGGCAGGGATGGCTACACCTTC. Translating gives CASSTGVDGGRDGYTF.

The chain carries TRBV5-1 and TRBJ2-7; 10 nucleotides align to TRBD2. V lost 0 bases, J lost 2 bases, and 2 bases stayed unmatched. The CDR3 totals 15 residues. Germline values: CDR1 SGHRS, CDR2 YFSETQ. CDR3 region: CASSLGGTSAYEQYF. CDR3 DNA sequence: TGCGCCAGCAGCTTGGGGGGGACTAGCGCCTACGAGCAGTACTTC.

This sequence joins TRBV7-3 and TRBJ2-3, with 8 bases lining up with TRBD2. CDR3 length equals 17 residues. The J segment lost 0 bases and the V segment lost 3 bases, leaving 8 bases of the junction unmatched. Per the germline V gene, CDR1 is SGHTA and CDR2 is FQGTGA. CDR3 protein: CASSLSGGGRSTDTQYF. CDR3 in DNA: TGTGCCAGCAGCTTGTCGGGCGGCGGGAGGAGCACAGATACGCAGTATTTT.

V gene TRBV18 combines with J gene TRBJ2-1; a possible D gene is TRBD2 (5 bases). This CDR3 comprises 14 residues. The germline CDR1 and CDR2 sequences are KGHSH and LQKENI. The germline V and J ends were trimmed by 3 bases and 5 bases, with 11 bases remaining between them. The CDR3 loop is CASSPVSGDNEQFF. Here the CDR3 DNA reads TGTGCCAGCTCACCGGTAAGCGGCGACAATGAGCAGTTCTTC.

This chain links TRBV7-9 with TRBJ1-1; D gene ambiguous. The germline gives CDR1 SEHNR, CDR2 FQNEAQ (reference sequence). V lost 6 bases and J lost 1, with 18 bases in between. CDR3 length: 16 residues. The DNA for the CDR3 is TGTGCCAGCAGTTCTACCCGACCTCGTCGGAACACTGAAGCTTTCTTT. Protein: CASSSTRPRRNTEAFF.

This chain connects TRBV7-2 to TRBJ2-5, with TRBD2 matching over 7 bases. The CDR3 sequence is 14 residues long. The germline V gene encodes CDR1 SGHTA and CDR2 FQGNSA. Trimming took 5 bases from V and 5 from J; bases not matched to a gene: 8. The DNA for the CDR3 is TGTGCCAGCAGCCCCCGGGGAGGGTGGGAGACCCAGTACTTC. Translation: CASSPRGGWETQYF.

This chain links TRBV6-1 with TRBJ2-5, with D maybe TRBD1 (5 bases). Germline V CDR1 and CDR2: MNHNS, SASEGT. CDR3 length equals 12 residues. The V gene lost 3 bases and the J gene lost 3 bases, with 5 bases spanning the gap. The CDR3 DNA sequence: TGTGCCAGCAGTGAGACAGAAGAGACCCAGTACTTC. This codes for CASSETEETQYF.